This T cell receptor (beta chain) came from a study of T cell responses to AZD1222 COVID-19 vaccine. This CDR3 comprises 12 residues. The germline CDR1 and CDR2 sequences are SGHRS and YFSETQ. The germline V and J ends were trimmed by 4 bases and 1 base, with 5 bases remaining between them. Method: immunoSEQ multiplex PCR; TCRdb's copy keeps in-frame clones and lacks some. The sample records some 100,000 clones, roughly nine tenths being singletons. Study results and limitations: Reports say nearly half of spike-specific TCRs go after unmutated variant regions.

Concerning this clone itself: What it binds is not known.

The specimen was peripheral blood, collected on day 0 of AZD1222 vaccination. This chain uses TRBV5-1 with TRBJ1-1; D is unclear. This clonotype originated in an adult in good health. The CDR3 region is CASSPENTEAFF. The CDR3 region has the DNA TGCGCCAGCAGCCCCGAGAACACTGAAGCTTTCTTT.